Below, 19 T cell receptor beta chains from the same sample are listed, as sequenced in a study of blood T cells in healthy people across ages. A sample-barcoded 5' primer and a J-beta primer mix were used in a second PCR of roughly 6 to 12 cycles. One entry per CDR3 protein results from TCRdb running MiXCR on the 5' RACE reads. The data show about 700,000 distinct CDR3 sequences, with roughly 32% seen just once and 15% held by the top ten. The material sequenced was blood. The receptors originated from a woman of 80 years or more in good health.

The CDR3 protein is CASSLSSTGNTIYF. The CDR3, as DNA: TGTGCCAGCAGCTTATCGTCGACAGGAAACACCATATATTTT. The chain combines TRBV7-9 with TRBJ1-3; unclear D gene. There are 14 residues in the CDR3. Germline V lookup: CDR1 SEHNR, CDR2 FQNEAQ (reference sequence). V was clipped by 2 bases and J by 4 bases, with 9 bases between them.

The chain links TRBV29-1 to TRBJ2-1; TRBD1 is a possible D gene (5 bases). CDR1 SQVTM and CDR2 ANQGSEA come from the germline V gene. The length of the CDR3 is 11 residues. Trimming took 4 bases from V and 7 from J, leaving 8 bases between them. CDR3 loop: CSVGQFNEQFF. As DNA, the CDR3 is TGCAGCGTTGGACAGTTTAATGAGCAGTTCTTC.

The gene calls are TRBV6-5 and TRBJ1-3; D perhaps matches TRBD1 (5 bases). Trimming stripped 5 bases from V and 0 bases from J, with 14 bases between. The CDR3 sequence is 16 residues long. The germline gives CDR1 MNHEY, CDR2 SVGAGI. CDR3 coding DNA: TGTGCCAGCAGTAGTACAGGATCCTTCTCTGGAAACACCATATATTTT. This encodes CASSSTGSFSGNTIYF.

The genes are TRBV7-2 and TRBJ2-7; 7 bases align to TRBD1. Germline-derived CDR1 and CDR2 are SGHTA and FQGNSA. This CDR3 comprises 16 residues. The junction had 16 bases not matched to a gene; V was cut back by 4 bases and J by 7 bases. The CDR3 DNA reads TGTGCCAGCAGCTCACGAGGACAGGCGGTCTACAATGAGCAGTACTTC. Translation gives CASSSRGQAVYNEQYF.

V and J are TRBV5-1 and TRBJ2-1, with D possibly being TRBD2 (6 bases). The length of the CDR3 is 16 residues. The V gene lost 4 bases and the J gene lost 4 bases, with 18 bases spanning the gap. Germline V gives CDR1 SGHRS, CDR2 YFSETQ. The CDR3 here is CASSRTGTPGYNEQFF. The CDR3 DNA reads TGCGCCAGCAGCCGCACCGGGACTCCAGGATACAATGAGCAGTTCTTC. Supplemented by reference TRBV5-1 and TRBJ2-1, the full variable domain reads KAGVTQTPRYLIKTRGQQVTLSCSPISGHRSVSWYQQTPGQGLQFLFEYFSETQRNKGNFPGRFSGRQFSNSRSEMNVSTLELGDSALYLCASSRTGTPGYNEQFFGPGTRLTVL.

The V call is TRBV20-1, the J call TRBJ1-5; 9 positions agree with TRBD1. V shed 5 bases and J 6 bases; nucleotides not matched to a gene: 2. Looked up from germline, CDR1 is DFQATT and CDR2 is SNEGSKA (reference sequence). The CDR3 is 12 amino acids. CDR3 bases: TGCAGTGCTGGGACAGGGAGTCAGCCCCAGCATTTT. This encodes CSAGTGSQPQHF.

This clonotype was recorded a few times. Being one base from a much bigger clone, this may be a read error. The chain couples TRBV20-1 to TRBJ2-5; D gene uncertain. V lost 1 base and J 11 bases, leaving 20 bases between the germline ends. The CDR3 consists of 14 residues. Germline values: CDR1 DFQATT, CDR2 SNEGSKA (reference sequence). CDR3 residues: CSARVTASYNEQYF. The CDR3 DNA reads as TGCAGTGCTAGAGTCACAGCAAGTTACAATGAGCAGTACTTC.

Remarks on this clonotype: Possible read error: a much larger clone is one base away. The chain uses TRBV2 and TRBJ2-7; D is unclear. Germline values: CDR1 SNHLY, CDR2 FYNNEI. V was trimmed by 8 bases and J by 0 bases, leaving 14 bases between them. CDR3 length: 14 residues. The DNA for the CDR3 is TGTGCCAGCGACCCCGTGGGGATCTCCTACGAGCAGTACTTC. The encoded protein is CASDPVGISYEQYF. Supplemented by reference TRBV2 and TRBJ2-7, the full variable domain reads EPEVTQTPSHQVTQMGQEVILRCVPISNHLYFYWYRQILGQKVEFLVSFYNNEISEKSEIFDDQFSVERPDGSNFTLKIRSTKLEDSAMYFCASDPVGISYEQYFGPGTRLTVT.

This clonotype has at least ten counts. The chain couples TRBV20-1 to TRBJ2-7; the D gene is possibly TRBD1 (6 bases). The V end was cut by 5 bases, the J end by 4 bases, with 12 bases between. This CDR3 has 12 residues. CDR1 and CDR2 from the germline V gene are DFQATT and SNEGSKA (reference sequence). The CDR3 DNA reads TGCAGTGCTGATAAGGACAGTTACGAGCAGTACTTC. Its translation is CSADKDSYEQYF.

In this sample, this clonotype turned up a few times. A read error may be the cause here, since a much bigger clone is one base away. The CDR3 sequence is CRAKVADTQYF. The CDR3 DNA reads TGCAGGGCTAAGGTGGCAGATACGCAGTATTTT. V and J are TRBV20-1 and TRBJ2-3; D ambiguous. Germline V gene data show CDR1 as DFQATT and CDR2 as SNEGSKA (reference sequence). The CDR3 sequence is 11 residues long.

The genes are TRBV27 and TRBJ2-1; D may be TRBD2 (5 bases). Germline V gives CDR1 MNHEY, CDR2 SMNVEV (reference sequence). V was shortened by 0 bases and J by 2 bases, with 8 bases between the two germline ends. This CDR3 comprises 15 residues. In nucleotides, the CDR3 is TGTGCCAGCAGTTTATCCCGGGATACCTACAATGAGCAGTTCTTC. Translated: CASSLSRDTYNEQFF.

This clonotype showed up many times. This chain connects TRBV12-3 or TRBV12-4 to TRBJ1-5, with a possible D match to TRBD1 (5 bases). Trimming stripped 8 bases from V and 3 bases from J, with 11 bases between. CDR3 length equals 13 residues. The CDR3 region is CASSLGDNQPQHF. The CDR3 region has the DNA TGTGCCAGCTCCCTGGGGGACAATCAGCCCCAGCATTTT.

On this clonotype itself: This clone may be a read error of a much larger clone one base away. V usage is TRBV9 and J usage is TRBJ2-1, with 13 positions matching TRBD2. The CDR3 length is 18 residues. CDR1 is SGDLS, CDR2 YYNGEE, per germline. The trim removed 1 base at V and 6 bases at J, leaving 10 bases unmatched. The CDR3 sequence is CASSVTSGGDLFRNEQFF. For the CDR3, the DNA is TGTGCCAGCAGCGTAACTAGCGGGGGGGACCTTTTCCGCAATGAGCAGTTCTTC.

Points on this clonotype: A much larger clone is a single base away; this may be a read error. The gene calls are TRBV7-2 and TRBJ1-5, with D hard to call. Germline-derived CDR1 and CDR2 are SGHTA and FQGNSA. The CDR3 is made up of 16 amino acids. Trimming removed 2 bases from V and 0 bases from J, with 11 bases in between. This chain's CDR3 is CASSLRLGSSNQPQHF. DNA of the CDR3: TGTGCCAGCAGCTTAAGGTTAGGGAGTAGCAATCAGCCCCAGCATTTT.

The sample holds a few counts of this clonotype. A read error may explain this, as a much larger clone is one base away. The genes are TRBV7-9 and TRBJ2-7, with TRBD1 identical over 8 bases. The CDR3 runs 15 residues. Trimming at V came to 3 bases and at J to 2 bases, leaving 6 bases not matched to a gene. Germline V gives CDR1 SEHNR, CDR2 FQNEAQ (reference sequence). The DNA of the CDR3 is TGTGCCAGCAGCTTGTCCGGGGACAGGACCTACGAGCAGTACTTC. Translation: CASSLSGDRTYEQYF. Together with reference TRBV7-9 and TRBJ2-7, the CDR3 gives the full variable domain: DTGVSQNPRHKITKRGQNVTFRCDPISEHNRLYWYRQTLGQGPEFLTYFQNEAQLEKSRLLSDRFSAERPKGSFSTLEIQRTEQGDSAMYLCASSLSGDRTYEQYFGPGTRLTVT.

This rearrangement joins TRBV7-6 to TRBJ2-1; 7 nucleotides match TRBD1. V trimming: 3 bases; J trimming: 6 bases; junction bases outside the gene matches: 5. Germline CDR1 SGHVS, CDR2 FNYEAQ. The CDR3 sequence is 14 residues long. In DNA, the CDR3 is TGTGCCAGCAGCTTCACGACAGGGAGCAATGAGCAGTTCTTC. Protein product: CASSFTTGSNEQFF.

This clonotype was counted at least ten times. The V call is TRBV10-3, the J call TRBJ2-1; the D gene is possibly TRBD2 (5 bases). This CDR3 contains 16 residues. Trimming cost V 3 bases and J 6 bases, with 18 bases left between them. From germline, CDR1 is ENHRY and CDR2 SYGVKD. Written as DNA, the CDR3 is TGTGCCATCAGTGAAACCGGGGTGAGGGCCAGCAATGAGCAGTTCTTC. Its translation is CAISETGVRASNEQFF.

The chain links TRBV7-8 to TRBJ2-7; D gene unclear. Germline V lookup: CDR1 SGHVS, CDR2 FQNEAQ. With 5 bases removed from V and 6 bases from J, the gap between germline ends came to 14 bases. This CDR3 has 13 residues. CDR3 residues: CASSADGMGEQYF. The CDR3, as DNA: TGTGCCAGCAGCGCAGACGGCATGGGCGAGCAGTACTTC.

Concerning this clonotype: A much larger clone lies a single base off, so this may be a read error. The chain joins TRBV5-1 to TRBJ2-7, with unresolved D. V dropped 4 bases and J dropped 7 bases, with 24 bases sitting between them. The germline CDR1 and CDR2 sequences are SGHRS and YFSETQ. The CDR3 totals 16 residues. The CDR3 DNA reads TGCGCCAGCAGCCTTCCTGACCATTCCTCGGCCAATGAGCAGTACTTC. Amino acids: CASSLPDHSSANEQYF.